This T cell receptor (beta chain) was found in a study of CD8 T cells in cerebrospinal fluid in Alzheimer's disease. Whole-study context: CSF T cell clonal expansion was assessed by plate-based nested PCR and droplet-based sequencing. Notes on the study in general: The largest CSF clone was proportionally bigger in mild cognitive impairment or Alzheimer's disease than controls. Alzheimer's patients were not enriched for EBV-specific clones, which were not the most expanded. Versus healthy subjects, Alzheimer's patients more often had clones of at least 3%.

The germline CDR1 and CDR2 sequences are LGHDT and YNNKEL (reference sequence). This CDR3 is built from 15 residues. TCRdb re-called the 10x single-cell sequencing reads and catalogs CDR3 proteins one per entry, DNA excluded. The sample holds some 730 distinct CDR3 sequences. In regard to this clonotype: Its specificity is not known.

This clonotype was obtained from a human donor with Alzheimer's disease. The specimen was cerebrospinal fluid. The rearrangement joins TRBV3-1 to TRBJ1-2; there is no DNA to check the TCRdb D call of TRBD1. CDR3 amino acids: CASTSRTGVLYGYTF. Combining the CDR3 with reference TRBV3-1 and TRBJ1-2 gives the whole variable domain DTAVSQTPKYLVTQMGNDKSIKCEQNLGHDTMYWYKQDSKKFLKIMFSYNNKELIINETVPNRFSPKSPDKAHLNLHINSLELGDSAVYFCASTSRTGVLYGYTFGSGTRLTVV.